The 8 T cell receptor beta chains in this list originate from one sample, sequenced in a study of cytomegalovirus exposure and HLA in healthy donors. The PCR contained 60 Vbeta and 13 Jbeta primers. Generated by immunoSEQ multiplex PCR, the TCRdb table keeps only in-frame clones and is missing some. Of 130,000 to 150,000 clones listed, 80% were seen once; the top ten hold roughly 4.7%. Sequenced sample: PBMCs. The receptors were gathered from a man in his forties in good health and CMV-seronegative.

This chain joins TRBV19 and TRBJ2-1; 9 positions match TRBD1. The trim removed 7 bases at V and 8 bases at J, leaving 6 bases unmatched. This CDR3 is built from 13 residues. Germline V gene data show CDR1 as LNHDA and CDR2 as SQIVND (reference sequence). The CDR3 region is CASTSDRGYEQFF. The CDR3 DNA is TGTGCCAGTACCTCGGACAGGGGATATGAGCAGTTCTTC.

This rearrangement joins TRBV7-3 to TRBJ1-2, with D perhaps matching TRBD1 (6 bases). Per germline, CDR1 SGHTA and CDR2 FQGTGA. This CDR3 has 14 amino acids. Trimming removed 0 bases from V and 6 bases from J, with 11 bases in between. The CDR3 nucleotides are TGTGCCAGCAGCTTAACGTTAACAGGGAATGGCTACACCTTC. Its protein is CASSLTLTGNGYTF.

The chain uses TRBV5-4 and TRBJ1-2; 7 bases fit TRBD1. V dropped 4 bases and J dropped 2; count of bases not matched to a gene: 5. Germline CDR1 SGHNT, CDR2 YYREEE (reference sequence). The CDR3 is 14 amino acids. The CDR3 nucleotides read TGTGCCAGCAGCCCCAGGGGGGTAAACTATGGCTACACCTTC. This translates into CASSPRGVNYGYTF. Filled out from reference TRBV5-4 and TRBJ1-2, the complete variable domain reads ETGVTQSPTHLIKTRGQQVTLRCSSQSGHNTVSWYQQALGQGPQFIFQYYREEENGRGNFPPRFSGLQFPNYSSELNVNALELDDSALYLCASSPRGVNYGYTFGSGTRLTVV.

This chain connects TRBV7-6 to TRBJ1-2, with 7 positions matching TRBD1. Trimming at V came to 2 bases and at J to 11 bases, leaving 8 bases not matched to a gene. From germline, CDR1 is SGHVS and CDR2 FNYEAQ. There are 13 residues in the CDR3. CDR3 protein: CASSLKGDSSYTF. CDR3 in DNA: TGTGCCAGCAGCTTAAAGGGGGACAGCAGTTACACCTTC.

This clone was detected only a few times. The chain couples TRBV10-3 to TRBJ1-1; no firm D call. CDR3 length: 12 residues. Trimming took 0 bases from V and 6 from J, leaving 5 bases between them. Germline loops: CDR1 ENHRY, CDR2 SYGVKD. In DNA form, the CDR3 reads TGTGCCATCAGTGAGTCGCGGGCTGAAGCTTTCTTT. Its translation: CAISESRAEAFF.

J is TRBJ1-4 and V is TRBV5-1; possibly TRBD1 for D (5 bases). The CDR3 covers 14 residues. The germline V and J ends were trimmed by 2 bases and 10 bases, with 15 bases remaining between them. Germline V CDR1 and CDR2: SGHRS, YFSETQ. The CDR3 reads CASSLNGLGGKLFF. The CDR3 nucleotides are TGCGCCAGCAGCTTAAACGGTTTGGGGGGAAAACTGTTTTTT.

The rearrangement links TRBV9 to TRBJ1-6, with D perhaps TRBD1 (6 bases). This CDR3 contains 14 residues. Trimming removed 2 bases at V and 10 bases at J, with 13 bases between. Germline V gene data show CDR1 as SGDLS and CDR2 as YYNGEE. The CDR3 loop reads CASSVNRDYSPLHF. DNA for the CDR3: TGTGCCAGCAGCGTGAACAGGGATTACTCACCCCTCCACTTT. Full variable domain (outside the CDR3, taken from reference TRBV9 and TRBJ1-6): DSGVTQTPKHLITATGQRVTLRCSPRSGDLSVYWYQQSLDQGLQFLIQYYNGEERAKGNILERFSAQQFPDLHSELNLSSLELGDSALYFCASSVNRDYSPLHFGNGTRLTVT.

On this clone itself: Other DNA sequences in this specimen translate into the identical CDR3. V usage is TRBV5-1 and J usage is TRBJ1-4; perhaps TRBD1 as D (6 bases). This CDR3 comprises 17 residues. The V gene's germline CDR1 is SGHRS and CDR2 YFSETQ. The germline V and J ends were trimmed by 1 base and 8 bases, with 21 bases remaining between them. CDR3 in DNA: TGCGCCAGCAGCTTGCCGCTTACAGGGAAAGATGGGGAAAAACTGTTTTTT. This encodes CASSLPLTGKDGEKLFF.